The present T cell receptor (beta chain) was sequenced within a study of blood T cell repertoires in COVID-19. V was pared by 0 bases and J by 5 bases, with 8 bases between. The CDR3 length is 13 residues. Germline CDR1 SGDLS, CDR2 YYNGEE. In the authors' workflow: Reference gene primer amplification in the assay estimated nucleated cell counts. The table came from immunoSEQ multiplex PCR; TCRdb's copy has only in-frame clones and leaves some out. D and trimming come from the DNA, and the V and J calls and clone size come from that table. The sample gives about 130,000 clones, roughly three quarters of which show up once; around 18% is in the top ten.

The sample taken for sequencing was peripheral blood. The receptor comes from a man older than 75 with acute or convalescent COVID-19. V is TRBV9 and J is TRBJ1-2, with D uncertain. CDR3: CASSVVSDYGYTF. As DNA, the CDR3 is TGTGCCAGCAGCGTAGTGTCAGATTATGGCTACACCTTC.